These T cell receptor beta chains were read from a single sample in a study of regulatory T cells in long-lasting Graves disease. Each CDR3 protein is one row after TCRdb ran MiXCR on the multiplex PCR reads. The sample holds under 500,000 distinct CDR3 sequences; around 21% are singletons and the top ten take 7.8%. The specimen was peripheral blood mononuclear cells (PBMCs), collected when the disease was refractory, from a patient treated with antithyroid drugs. Receptors originate from a female donor with Graves disease. CDR3s include the opening cysteine and the closing phenylalanine or tryptophan. The order of the fields is D gene, J gene, V gene, clone size, CDR3 length, CDR3 DNA, CDR3 protein. D genes are given only for firm matches. A row's size may be missing; if present it is once, few, many or a size class.

d_call: NA; j_call: TRBJ1-2; v_call: TRBV4-1; clone_size: many; cdr3_length: 16; cdr3_nt: TGCGCCAGCAGCCAAGATAGGTGGGGCAGCCTTGCAGGCTACACCTTC; cdr3_aa: CASSQDRWGSLAGYTF
d_call: TRBD1; j_call: TRBJ1-2; v_call: TRBV19; clone_size: NA; cdr3_length: 15; cdr3_nt: TGTGCCAGTAGTGGCCTAAGTCAGGGGGAGAATGGCTACACCTTC; cdr3_aa: CASSGLSQGENGYTF
d_call: NA; j_call: TRBJ1-1; v_call: TRBV19; clone_size: NA; cdr3_length: 13; cdr3_nt: TGTGCCAGTAGCCAAACGTCCAACACTGAAGCTTTCTTT; cdr3_aa: CASSQTSNTEAFF
d_call: NA; j_call: TRBJ2-2; v_call: TRBV28; clone_size: many; cdr3_length: 16; cdr3_nt: TGTGCCAGCAGTTTGATGAGGCCTCTGAACACCGGGGAGCTGTTTTTT; cdr3_aa: CASSLMRPLNTGELFF
d_call: NA; j_call: TRBJ2-3; v_call: TRBV20-1; clone_size: NA; cdr3_length: 16; cdr3_nt: TGCAGTGCCCCAGGGTTGCTAGCGAGTGTCACAGATACGCAGTATTTT; cdr3_aa: CSAPGLLASVTDTQYF
d_call: TRBD2; j_call: TRBJ2-7; v_call: TRBV6-1; clone_size: many; cdr3_length: 16; cdr3_nt: TGTGCCAGCAGTGACCCGCCTAGCGGGAGGGCGAGCGAGCAGTACTTC; cdr3_aa: CASSDPPSGRASEQYF
d_call: TRBD2; j_call: TRBJ2-3; v_call: TRBV20-1; clone_size: NA; cdr3_length: 15; cdr3_nt: TGCAGTGCTAGAGATCAGTCTAGCGGGGGCGATACGCAGTATTTT; cdr3_aa: CSARDQSSGGDTQYF
d_call: TRBD1; j_call: TRBJ2-7; v_call: TRBV6-1; clone_size: many; cdr3_length: 14; cdr3_nt: TGTGCCAGCAGCTATCTCCAGGGGGTAAGGGAGCAGTACTTC; cdr3_aa: CASSYLQGVREQYF
d_call: NA; j_call: TRBJ2-7; v_call: TRBV7-8; clone_size: many; cdr3_length: 15; cdr3_nt: TGTGCCAGCAGCTTAGAGGGGACCCCCGTCGGAGAGCAGTACTTC; cdr3_aa: CASSLEGTPVGEQYF
d_call: TRBD2; j_call: TRBJ2-4; v_call: TRBV20-1; clone_size: many; cdr3_length: 15; cdr3_nt: TGCAGTGCTAGAGATTGGGCTAGCGGCGAGAACATTCAGTACTTC; cdr3_aa: CSARDWASGENIQYF
d_call: NA; j_call: TRBJ2-7; v_call: TRBV6-1; clone_size: NA; cdr3_length: 15; cdr3_nt: TGTGCCAGCAGTCCCCTAACTAGACCGGAGGGCGAGCAGTACTTC; cdr3_aa: CASSPLTRPEGEQYF
d_call: NA; j_call: TRBJ1-2; v_call: TRBV9; clone_size: NA; cdr3_length: 15; cdr3_nt: TGTGCCAGCAGCGTAGACGGGGGCAACCTCTATGGCTACACCTTC; cdr3_aa: CASSVDGGNLYGYTF
d_call: TRBD2; j_call: TRBJ2-7; v_call: TRBV28; clone_size: many; cdr3_length: 15; cdr3_nt: TGTGCCAGCAGTTCGCTAGCGGTGCTATCCTACGAGCAGTACTTC; cdr3_aa: CASSSLAVLSYEQYF
d_call: TRBD2; j_call: TRBJ2-5; v_call: TRBV7-2; clone_size: many; cdr3_length: 15; cdr3_nt: TGTGCCAGCAGCTTAAGGGGAGGGACGCGGCAGACCCAGTACTTC; cdr3_aa: CASSLRGGTRQTQYF
d_call: NA; j_call: TRBJ2-7; v_call: TRBV30; clone_size: few; cdr3_length: 13; cdr3_nt: TGTGCCTGGAGTACAGCGGCTTCCTACGAGCAGTACTTC; cdr3_aa: CAWSTAASYEQYF
d_call: NA; j_call: TRBJ2-6; v_call: TRBV19; clone_size: few; cdr3_length: 18; cdr3_nt: TGTGCCAGTAGTATAGACCTCGAGGCCTACTCTGGGGCCAACGTCCTGACTTTC; cdr3_aa: CASSIDLEAYSGANVLTF
d_call: NA; j_call: TRBJ1-5; v_call: TRBV20-1; clone_size: NA; cdr3_length: 15; cdr3_nt: TGCAGTGCTAGAGATCCGGTGGGGCGCAATCAGCCCCAGCATTTT; cdr3_aa: CSARDPVGRNQPQHF
d_call: NA; j_call: TRBJ1-2; v_call: TRBV20-1; clone_size: few; cdr3_length: 14; cdr3_nt: TGCAGTGCTAGAGATGCGGCGGGGCACTATGGCTACACCTTC; cdr3_aa: CSARDAAGHYGYTF
d_call: TRBD2; j_call: TRBJ2-7; v_call: TRBV20-1; clone_size: many; cdr3_length: 14; cdr3_nt: TGCAGTGCTAGTAGTCCTAGCGGGAGATACGAGCAGTACTTC; cdr3_aa: CSASSPSGRYEQYF
d_call: NA; j_call: TRBJ2-1; v_call: TRBV24-1; clone_size: NA; cdr3_length: 16; cdr3_nt: TGTGCCACCAGTGACCCCCGGCCGCCGACGTACAATGAGCAGTTCTTC; cdr3_aa: CATSDPRPPTYNEQFF
d_call: NA; j_call: TRBJ2-5; v_call: TRBV28; clone_size: many; cdr3_length: 14; cdr3_nt: TGTGCCAGCAGCACGGGCCGGGTCGTGGAGACCCAGTACTTC; cdr3_aa: CASSTGRVVETQYF
d_call: NA; j_call: TRBJ1-6; v_call: TRBV5-1; clone_size: few; cdr3_length: 14; cdr3_nt: TGCGCCAGCAGCTCAGGGCCTCCCGGCTCACCCCTCCACTTT; cdr3_aa: CASSSGPPGSPLHF
d_call: NA; j_call: TRBJ1-2; v_call: TRBV5-1; clone_size: few; cdr3_length: 13; cdr3_nt: TGCGCCAGCAGCTGGGGACGGACGGATGGCTACACCTTC; cdr3_aa: CASSWGRTDGYTF
d_call: TRBD2; j_call: TRBJ2-7; v_call: TRBV13; clone_size: once; cdr3_length: 15; cdr3_nt: TGTGCCAGCAGCTTCTCCGGAACTAGCGGTTTCGAGCAGTACTTC; cdr3_aa: CASSFSGTSGFEQYF
d_call: NA; j_call: TRBJ2-2; v_call: TRBV12-3/TRBV12-4; clone_size: NA; cdr3_length: 14; cdr3_nt: TGTGCCAGCAGTCACAGCAGGGCTGCCGGGGAGCTGTTTTTT; cdr3_aa: CASSHSRAAGELFF
d_call: NA; j_call: TRBJ2-7; v_call: TRBV28; clone_size: many; cdr3_length: 13; cdr3_nt: TGTGCCACCCAGAGGACAGCCGCCTACGAGCAGTACTTC; cdr3_aa: CATQRTAAYEQYF
d_call: TRBD1; j_call: TRBJ2-5; v_call: TRBV7-9; clone_size: few; cdr3_length: 15; cdr3_nt: TGTGCCAGCAGCTCTATACAGGGGTCAGGAGAGACCCAGTACTTC; cdr3_aa: CASSSIQGSGETQYF
d_call: NA; j_call: TRBJ2-7; v_call: TRBV12-3/TRBV12-4; clone_size: many; cdr3_length: 15; cdr3_nt: TGTGCCAGCAGTTTAGACTTTAGCGGTGACTACGAGCAGTACTTC; cdr3_aa: CASSLDFSGDYEQYF
d_call: NA; j_call: TRBJ1-1; v_call: TRBV5-1; clone_size: few; cdr3_length: 15; cdr3_nt: TGCGCCAGCAGCCCCCGGGACATTCCGAACACTGAAGCTTTCTTT; cdr3_aa: CASSPRDIPNTEAFF
d_call: TRBD1; j_call: TRBJ1-1; v_call: TRBV7-9; clone_size: many; cdr3_length: 14; cdr3_nt: TGTGCCAGCAGCGGAGACAGGGCCAACACTGAAGCTTTCTTT; cdr3_aa: CASSGDRANTEAFF
d_call: TRBD1; j_call: TRBJ2-2; v_call: TRBV28; clone_size: NA; cdr3_length: 15; cdr3_nt: TGTGCCAGCAGCCCGGGACAGGGAGCCACCGGGGAGCTGTTTTTT; cdr3_aa: CASSPGQGATGELFF
d_call: NA; j_call: TRBJ1-5; v_call: TRBV19; clone_size: few; cdr3_length: 16; cdr3_nt: TGTGCCAGTAGGGGGGAGCGGGACGGTACAAATCAGCCCCAGCATTTT; cdr3_aa: CASRGERDGTNQPQHF
d_call: NA; j_call: TRBJ2-5; v_call: TRBV7-8; clone_size: many; cdr3_length: 13; cdr3_nt: TGTGCCAGCAGCACGGCCTTACAAGAGACCCAGTACTTC; cdr3_aa: CASSTALQETQYF
d_call: NA; j_call: TRBJ1-1; v_call: TRBV27; clone_size: NA; cdr3_length: 13; cdr3_nt: TGTGCCAGCAGAAGATTCCGGGACATTGAAGCTTTCTTT; cdr3_aa: CASRRFRDIEAFF
d_call: NA; j_call: TRBJ2-7; v_call: TRBV15; clone_size: many; cdr3_length: 15; cdr3_nt: TGTGCCACCAGCAGAGAGAATACGTTCGTCTACGAGCAGTACTTC; cdr3_aa: CATSRENTFVYEQYF
d_call: NA; j_call: TRBJ2-4; v_call: TRBV7-9; clone_size: few; cdr3_length: 16; cdr3_nt: TGTGCCAGCAGCTACACAGGGAGACTAGCCAAAAACATTCAGTACTTC; cdr3_aa: CASSYTGRLAKNIQYF
d_call: NA; j_call: TRBJ2-1; v_call: TRBV29-1; clone_size: NA; cdr3_length: 13; cdr3_nt: TGCAGCGTTGACTTTTCCGGGTACAATGAGCAGTTCTTC; cdr3_aa: CSVDFSGYNEQFF
d_call: NA; j_call: TRBJ1-2; v_call: TRBV28; clone_size: many; cdr3_length: 11; cdr3_nt: TGTGCCAGCAGACAGAGCTATGGCTACACCTTC; cdr3_aa: CASRQSYGYTF
d_call: NA; j_call: TRBJ1-2; v_call: TRBV6-1; clone_size: few; cdr3_length: 15; cdr3_nt: TGTGCCAGCAGTACCCGGCGGCTGGGGGCATATGGCTACACCTTC; cdr3_aa: CASSTRRLGAYGYTF
d_call: NA; j_call: TRBJ2-5; v_call: TRBV28; clone_size: many; cdr3_length: 17; cdr3_nt: TGTGCCAGCAACCGGCAATGGGACCCCCGACGAGGGGAGACCCAGTACTTC; cdr3_aa: CASNRQWDPRRGETQYF
d_call: TRBD2; j_call: TRBJ2-7; v_call: TRBV14; clone_size: few; cdr3_length: 18; cdr3_nt: TGTGCCAGCAGCCAAGAGAGCTTGACTAGCGGGAGGTTCGACGAGCAGTACTTC; cdr3_aa: CASSQESLTSGRFDEQYF
d_call: NA; j_call: TRBJ1-6; v_call: TRBV7-3; clone_size: few; cdr3_length: 15; cdr3_nt: TGTGCCAGCAGCTCCTACCCCCTGCACGTTGCTCCCCTCCACTTT; cdr3_aa: CASSSYPLHVAPLHF
d_call: NA; j_call: TRBJ1-5; v_call: TRBV29-1; clone_size: few; cdr3_length: 13; cdr3_nt: TGCAGCGTCTCCCAGGGTTGGAGTCAGCCCCAGCATTTT; cdr3_aa: CSVSQGWSQPQHF
d_call: NA; j_call: TRBJ2-7; v_call: TRBV6-1; clone_size: many; cdr3_length: 10; cdr3_nt: TGTGCCAGCAGGGACTACGAGCAGTACTTC; cdr3_aa: CASRDYEQYF
d_call: NA; j_call: TRBJ2-1; v_call: TRBV29-1; clone_size: NA; cdr3_length: 14; cdr3_nt: TGCAGCGTTGAAACGACAGACCAATACAATGAGCAGTTCTTC; cdr3_aa: CSVETTDQYNEQFF
d_call: TRBD1; j_call: TRBJ2-7; v_call: TRBV30; clone_size: NA; cdr3_length: 14; cdr3_nt: TGTGCCTGGAGCTCCGGGACAGGGTCCTACGAGCAGTACTTC; cdr3_aa: CAWSSGTGSYEQYF
d_call: TRBD1; j_call: TRBJ1-1; v_call: TRBV20-1; clone_size: few; cdr3_length: 11; cdr3_nt: TGCAGTGCTAGGGGACAGAATGAAGCTTTCTTT; cdr3_aa: CSARGQNEAFF
d_call: NA; j_call: TRBJ1-6; v_call: TRBV27; clone_size: many; cdr3_length: 13; cdr3_nt: TGTGCCAGCAGTTTCGACCCACGGGCGTCCCTCCACTTT; cdr3_aa: CASSFDPRASLHF
d_call: TRBD1; j_call: TRBJ2-7; v_call: TRBV2; clone_size: NA; cdr3_length: 14; cdr3_nt: TGTGCCAGCAGTGAACAGGGGGTGGCCTACGAGCAGTACTTC; cdr3_aa: CASSEQGVAYEQYF
d_call: TRBD2; j_call: TRBJ2-7; v_call: TRBV28; clone_size: many; cdr3_length: 15; cdr3_nt: TGTGCCAGCAGACTACTAGCGGGAAACAACTACGAGCAGTACTTC; cdr3_aa: CASRLLAGNNYEQYF